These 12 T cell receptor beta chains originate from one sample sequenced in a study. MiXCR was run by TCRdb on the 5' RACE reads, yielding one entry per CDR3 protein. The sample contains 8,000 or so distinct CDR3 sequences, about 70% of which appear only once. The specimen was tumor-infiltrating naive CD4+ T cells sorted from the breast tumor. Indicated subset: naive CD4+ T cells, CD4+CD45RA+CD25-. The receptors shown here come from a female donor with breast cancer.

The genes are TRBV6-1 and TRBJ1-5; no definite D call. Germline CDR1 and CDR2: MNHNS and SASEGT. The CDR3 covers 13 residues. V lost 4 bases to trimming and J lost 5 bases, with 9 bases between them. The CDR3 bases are TGTGCCAGCAGTGTCCGTACAGATCAGCCCCAGCATTTT. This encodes CASSVRTDQPQHF.

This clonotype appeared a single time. DNA of the CDR3: TGCAGTGCTAGCCCCAGGACCGGACCTCTCGAGCAGTTCTTC. Translated: CSASPRTGPLEQFF. The V call is TRBV20-1, the J call TRBJ2-1; D not certain. Looked up from germline, CDR1 is DFQATT and CDR2 is SNEGSKA (reference sequence). The CDR3 runs 14 residues. The ends were cut back, 3 bases at V and 10 bases at J, with 19 bases in the middle.

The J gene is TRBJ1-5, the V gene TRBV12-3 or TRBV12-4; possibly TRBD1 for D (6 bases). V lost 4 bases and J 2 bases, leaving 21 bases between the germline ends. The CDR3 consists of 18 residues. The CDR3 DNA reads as TGTGCCAGCAGTTCGGAAATCGGGGGGGCGGTGGGCAATCAGCCCCAGCATTTT. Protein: CASSSEIGGAVGNQPQHF.

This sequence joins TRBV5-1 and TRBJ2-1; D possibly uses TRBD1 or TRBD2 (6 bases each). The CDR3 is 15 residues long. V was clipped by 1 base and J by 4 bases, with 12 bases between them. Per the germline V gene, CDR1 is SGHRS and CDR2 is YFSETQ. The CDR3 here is CASSLMIGGYNEQFF. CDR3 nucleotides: TGCGCCAGCAGCTTGATGATAGGGGGGTACAATGAGCAGTTCTTC.

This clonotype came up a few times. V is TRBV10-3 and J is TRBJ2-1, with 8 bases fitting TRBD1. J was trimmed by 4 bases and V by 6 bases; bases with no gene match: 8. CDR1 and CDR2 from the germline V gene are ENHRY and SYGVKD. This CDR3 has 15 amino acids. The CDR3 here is CAIRPDRAPYNEQFF. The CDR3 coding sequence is TGTGCCATCAGACCGGACAGGGCCCCGTACAATGAGCAGTTCTTC.

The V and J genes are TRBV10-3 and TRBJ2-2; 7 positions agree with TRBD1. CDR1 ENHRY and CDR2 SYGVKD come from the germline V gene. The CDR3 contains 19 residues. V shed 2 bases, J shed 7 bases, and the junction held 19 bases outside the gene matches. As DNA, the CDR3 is TGTGCCATCAGTGAGACCCTGGTTAAGACAGGGAAAGCAGGCGGGGAGCTGTTTTTT. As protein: CAISETLVKTGKAGGELFF.

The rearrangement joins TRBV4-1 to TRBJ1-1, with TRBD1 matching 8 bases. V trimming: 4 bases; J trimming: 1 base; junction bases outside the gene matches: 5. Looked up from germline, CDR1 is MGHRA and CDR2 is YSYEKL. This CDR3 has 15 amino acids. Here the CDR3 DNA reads TGCGCCAGCAGCCCTCAGGGGGCTAAGAACACTGAAGCTTTCTTT. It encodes CASSPQGAKNTEAFF.

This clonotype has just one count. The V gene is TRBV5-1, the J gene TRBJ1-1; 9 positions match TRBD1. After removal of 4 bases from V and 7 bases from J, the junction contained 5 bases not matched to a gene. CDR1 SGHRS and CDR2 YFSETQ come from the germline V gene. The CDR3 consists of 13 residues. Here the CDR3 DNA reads TGCGCCAGCAGCACCGGACAGGGGAATGAAGCTTTCTTT. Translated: CASSTGQGNEAFF. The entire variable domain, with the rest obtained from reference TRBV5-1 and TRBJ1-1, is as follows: KAGVTQTPRYLIKTRGQQVTLSCSPISGHRSVSWYQQTPGQGLQFLFEYFSETQRNKGNFPGRFSGRQFSNSRSEMNVSTLELGDSALYLCASSTGQGNEAFFGQGTRLTVV.

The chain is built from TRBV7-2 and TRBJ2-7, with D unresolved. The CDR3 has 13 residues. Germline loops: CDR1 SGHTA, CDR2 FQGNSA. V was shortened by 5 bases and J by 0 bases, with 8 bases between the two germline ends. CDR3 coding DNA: TGTGCCAGCAGCGTAACTAACTCCTACGAGCAGTACTTC. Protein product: CASSVTNSYEQYF.

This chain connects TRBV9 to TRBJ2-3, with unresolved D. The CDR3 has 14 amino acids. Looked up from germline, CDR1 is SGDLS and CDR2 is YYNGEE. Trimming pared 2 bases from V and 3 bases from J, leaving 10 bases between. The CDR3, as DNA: TGTGCCAGCAGCGTTAATAGGGCGACAGATACGCAGTATTTT. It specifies CASSVNRATDTQYF.

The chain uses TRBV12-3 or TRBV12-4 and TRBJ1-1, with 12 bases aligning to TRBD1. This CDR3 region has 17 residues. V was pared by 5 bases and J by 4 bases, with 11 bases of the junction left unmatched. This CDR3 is CASSRRDRGPMGTEAFF. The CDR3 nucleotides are TGTGCCAGCAGTCGCCGGGACAGGGGGCCAATGGGCACTGAAGCTTTCTTT.

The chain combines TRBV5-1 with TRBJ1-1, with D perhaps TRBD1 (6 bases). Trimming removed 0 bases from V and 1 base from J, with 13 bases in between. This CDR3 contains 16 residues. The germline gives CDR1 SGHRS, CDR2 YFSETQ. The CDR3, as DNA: TGCGCCAGCAGCTTGGCACCCGGACAGTCGAACACTGAAGCTTTCTTT. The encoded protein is CASSLAPGQSNTEAFF.